The 18 T cell receptor beta chains below all came from one sample that was sequenced in a study of response to subunit inactivated influenza vaccine (dated by TCRdb to the late 2010s). The protocol used for the library was RT-PCR. The data were produced on an Illumina HiSeq 2500. TCRdb applied fastp at Q25 and MiXCR to the public reads, then kept only in-frame beta chains. Under each unique CDR3 protein, matching rows form one entry showing the most common genes and DNA. The sample yields about 700,000 distinct CDR3 sequences; approximately 15% were counted once. The ten largest account for 6.5% to 8.5% of the sample. The material sequenced was PBMCs from blood, taken less than 15 days before vaccination. The source of these receptors is a man in his fifties or sixties who received an inactivated influenza vaccine. Donor details come from another sample of the same person, matched by shared clones.

This clonotype was seen a few times. The chain employs TRBV7-9 and TRBJ1-5; D is uncertain. CDR1 and CDR2 from the germline V gene are SEHNR and FQNEAQ (reference sequence). Trimming removed 1 base at V and 2 bases at J, with 12 bases between. The CDR3 is made up of 16 amino acids. CDR3 protein: CASSLEGGRGNQPQHF. The CDR3 DNA is TGTGCCAGCAGCTTAGAGGGCGGGAGGGGCAATCAGCCCCAGCATTTT.

At least ten counts were recorded for this clonotype. The chain is built from TRBV29-1 and TRBJ2-1; 9 positions agree with TRBD2. The germline CDR1 and CDR2 sequences are SQVTM and ANQGSEA. V gave up 5 bases and J gave up 2 bases; unmatched junction bases: 1. The CDR3 consists of 13 residues. The CDR3 sequence: CSVRGRAYNEQFF. The CDR3 nucleotides are TGCAGCGTTCGCGGGAGGGCCTACAATGAGCAGTTCTTC.

This clonotype has a handful of counts. This chain connects TRBV29-1 to TRBJ2-7, with D perhaps being TRBD1 or TRBD2 (6 bases each). Germline values: CDR1 SQVTM, CDR2 ANQGSEA. The V and J ends lost 4 bases and 4 bases respectively, with 14 bases between them. The CDR3 is 13 amino acids. The CDR3 reads CSVGNGGAYEQYF. In DNA, the CDR3 is TGCAGCGTTGGGAACGGGGGCGCGTACGAGCAGTACTTC.

The rearrangement links TRBV4-1 to TRBJ1-2, with D uncertain. Germline CDR1 is MGHRA and CDR2 is YSYEKL. The germline V and J ends were trimmed by 0 bases and 8 bases, with 10 bases remaining between them. The CDR3 totals 13 residues. CDR3 amino acids: CASSQDTARGYTF. The CDR3 coding sequence is TGCGCCAGCAGCCAAGACACGGCGAGGGGCTACACCTTC.

This clonotype was detected only a few times. The V call is TRBV3-1, the J call TRBJ1-5; TRBD1 matches at 7 bases. V dropped 1 base and J dropped 0; count of bases not matched to a gene: 6. The length of the CDR3 is 17 residues. Per germline, CDR1 LGHDT and CDR2 YNNKEL (reference sequence). The CDR3 loop is CASSQGIKGASNQPQHF. Written as DNA, the CDR3 is TGTGCCAGCAGCCAAGGAATCAAGGGGGCTAGCAATCAGCCCCAGCATTTT.

This clonotype was seen repeatedly, ten times or more. The V gene is TRBV20-1, the J gene TRBJ2-1, with D possibly matching TRBD2 (5 bases). Germline-derived CDR1 and CDR2 are DFQATT and SNEGSKA (reference sequence). Trimming took off 1 base at V and 5 bases at J, with 12 bases between the two ends. The CDR3 is made up of 14 amino acids. The CDR3 bases are TGCAGTGCTAGAGCCGACGAGGGAAACAATGAGCAGTTCTTC. It encodes CSARADEGNNEQFF.

This clonotype was picked up a small number of times. The rearrangement uses TRBV5-1 and TRBJ1-1; D is possibly TRBD1 (5 bases). Trimming stripped 0 bases from V and 4 bases from J, with 10 bases between. The CDR3 has 14 amino acids. Germline CDR1 SGHRS, CDR2 YFSETQ. The CDR3 coding sequence is TGCGCCAGCAGCTTGGTCCCGGGACCCACTGAAGCTTTCTTT. It codes for CASSLVPGPTEAFF. Drawing the rest from reference TRBV5-1 and TRBJ1-1, the complete variable domain is KAGVTQTPRYLIKTRGQQVTLSCSPISGHRSVSWYQQTPGQGLQFLFEYFSETQRNKGNFPGRFSGRQFSNSRSEMNVSTLELGDSALYLCASSLVPGPTEAFFGQGTRLTVV.

The J gene is TRBJ1-5, the V gene TRBV7-8; 9 bases line up with TRBD1. The CDR3 is 13 residues long. Looked up from germline, CDR1 is SGHVS and CDR2 is FQNEAQ. The V and J ends lost 10 bases and 8 bases, in that order; junction bases with no gene match: 9. The CDR3 coding sequence is TGTGCCACGGGACAGGGCGCTAGGGAGCCCCAGCATTTT. It is translated as CATGQGAREPQHF. Complete variable domain (other parts from reference TRBV7-8 and TRBJ1-5): GAGVSQSPRYKVAKRGQDVALRCDPISGHVSLFWYQQALGQGPEFLTYFQNEAQLDKSGLPSDRFFAERPEGSVSTLKIQRTQQEDSAVYLCATGQGAREPQHFGDGTRLSIL.

The chain combines TRBV5-1 with TRBJ2-7, with TRBD1 identical over 9 bases. Losses at the gene ends were 5 bases for V and 6 bases for J; bases not matched to a gene: 9. The CDR3 extends over 14 amino acids. CDR1 SGHRS and CDR2 YFSETQ come from the germline V gene. DNA of the CDR3: TGCGCCAGCAGACGTCCCGGGACAGGGAGCGAGCAGTACTTC. It codes for CASRRPGTGSEQYF.

This clonotype was detected only a few times. The chain carries TRBV9 and TRBJ1-1; the D gene is possibly TRBD1 (5 bases). The CDR3 totals 16 residues. V lost 0 bases and J 2 bases, leaving 14 bases between the germline ends. In germline, CDR1 is SGDLS, CDR2 YYNGEE. The CDR3 bases are TGTGCCAGCAGCGTAGCCCCTACGGGGGTAAACACTGAAGCTTTCTTT. This translates into CASSVAPTGVNTEAFF. Filled out from reference TRBV9 and TRBJ1-1, the complete variable domain reads DSGVTQTPKHLITATGQRVTLRCSPRSGDLSVYWYQQSLDQGLQFLIQYYNGEERAKGNILERFSAQQFPDLHSELNLSSLELGDSALYFCASSVAPTGVNTEAFFGQGTRLTVV.

In this sample, this clonotype turned up many times. The rearrangement joins TRBV6-4 to TRBJ2-3, with D possibly matching TRBD2 (6 bases). CDR3 size: 15 residues. Trimming shortened V by 3 bases and J by 1 base, and 11 bases separated the two germline ends. Germline CDR1 and CDR2: MRHNA and SNTAGT. CDR3 nucleotide sequence: TGTGCCAGCAGTGAATTGGGAGGCGGCACAGATACGCAGTATTTT. This encodes CASSELGGGTDTQYF.

This chain joins TRBV6-1 and TRBJ2-2, with 12 bases lining up with TRBD2. This CDR3 is built from 18 residues. Germline V gene data show CDR1 as MNHNS and CDR2 as SASEGT. The V gene end was trimmed by 7 bases and the J gene end by 6 bases; junction bases not matched to a gene: 15. This CDR3 is CASKKSGLAGPGPGELFF. CDR3 sequence (DNA): TGTGCCAGCAAAAAATCGGGACTAGCGGGCCCGGGCCCCGGGGAGCTGTTTTTT.

The chain couples TRBV12-3 or TRBV12-4 to TRBJ2-7, with 11 positions matching TRBD2. The CDR3 covers 15 residues. J gave up 4 bases and V 0 bases, and 2 bases lay outside the gene matches. The CDR3 loop reads CASSLAGLAAYEQYF. The CDR3 region has the DNA TGTGCCAGCAGTTTAGCGGGACTAGCGGCGTACGAGCAGTACTTC.

This clonotype showed up just a few times. V and J are TRBV27 and TRBJ2-2, with TRBD2 identical over 12 bases. Germline V gene data show CDR1 as MNHEY and CDR2 as SMNVEV (reference sequence). This CDR3 spans 15 amino acids. Germline trimming cut 6 bases from V and 7 bases from J; bases unmatched to any gene: 6. Written as DNA, the CDR3 is TGTGCCAGCAGCTTTACTAGCGGGGGGTTCGGGGAGCTGTTTTTT. This translates into CASSFTSGGFGELFF.

The table lists this clonotype with a few counts. This chain joins TRBV25-1 and TRBJ1-1; D not certain. V lost 3 bases and J lost 1, with 6 bases in between. The CDR3 extends over 13 amino acids. The germline CDR1 and CDR2 sequences are MGHDK and SYGVNS. The CDR3 region is CASSDWKNTEAFF. Written as DNA, the CDR3 is TGTGCCAGCAGTGACTGGAAGAACACTGAAGCTTTCTTT.

This clonotype was counted between two and nine times. The J gene is TRBJ2-2, the V gene TRBV10-3, with 10 bases lining up with TRBD2. V lost 0 bases, J lost 9 bases, and 13 bases stayed unmatched. Germline CDR1 is ENHRY and CDR2 is SYGVKD. This CDR3 comprises 18 residues. The CDR3 is CAISESPAGGLPGWELFF. Here the CDR3 DNA reads TGTGCCATCAGTGAGTCTCCAGCGGGAGGGCTCCCAGGATGGGAGCTGTTTTTT.

The J gene is TRBJ2-7, the V gene TRBV29-1; a possible D gene is TRBD1 (5 bases). V was cut by 3 bases and J by 7 bases, with 13 bases left in between. The CDR3 is 12 residues long. In germline, CDR1 is SQVTM, CDR2 ANQGSEA. CDR3 coding DNA: TGCAGCGTTGATTTCCAGGGTGGGGAGCAGTACTTC. Protein: CSVDFQGGEQYF.

This clonotype has more than one count but fewer than ten. This chain uses TRBV5-1 with TRBJ1-3; 10 bases map to TRBD1. Germline values: CDR1 SGHRS, CDR2 YFSETQ. This CDR3 region has 17 residues. V was clipped by 4 bases and J by 0 bases; unmatched bases: 7. The CDR3 sequence: CASSARTGGSSGNTIYF. The CDR3 bases are TGCGCCAGCAGCGCGAGGACAGGGGGTTCCTCTGGAAACACCATATATTTT. Combining the CDR3 with reference TRBV5-1 and TRBJ1-3 gives the whole variable domain KAGVTQTPRYLIKTRGQQVTLSCSPISGHRSVSWYQQTPGQGLQFLFEYFSETQRNKGNFPGRFSGRQFSNSRSEMNVSTLELGDSALYLCASSARTGGSSGNTIYFGEGSWLTVV.